This TCR beta chain was captured in a study of blood T cell repertoires in COVID-19. Assay: immunoSEQ multiplex PCR; the TCRdb copy retains only in-frame clones and omits some. The sample records fewer than 400,000 clones, under 90% being singletons. Which cohort a participant joined came from the clinical history participants gave. The V end lost 5 bases, the J end lost 1 base, and 20 bases lay between the germline ends. The CDR3 is 17 residues long. The V gene's germline CDR1 is SGHAT and CDR2 FQNNGV. The V call is TRBV11-2, the J call TRBJ1-1, with D possibly matching TRBD1 (6 bases). Sequencing input: PBMCs or T cells enriched from blood (not recorded which). The receptor was derived from a man aged 25 to 45 who had recovered from COVID-19. CDR3 sequence (DNA): TGTGCCAGCAGCCCCCCGGGGCCGCAGGGGAGGAACACTGAAGCTTTCTTT. Encoded protein: CASSPPGPQGRNTEAFF.